The present T cell receptor (beta chain) was sequenced within a study of vaccination and CD4 T cells after COVID-19. In the case of this clonotype: Its antigen remains unknown.

Treatment in this sample: roughly 10-day PBMC culture with coronavirus spike peptide pools or control peptides (ViraFEST assay). Trimming left V 2 bases short and J 2 bases short, with 13 bases between. CDR1 is MNHEY and CDR2 is SVGAGI in the germline V gene. The CDR3 spans 15 residues. Oncomine TCR Beta short-read sequencing was applied to DNA from cultured CD4+ T cells. Extraction of genomic DNA was performed on cultured CD4+ T cells. TCRdb analysed the PCR reads with MiXCR anew, one entry per CDR3 protein. In the table there are approximately 13,000 distinct CDR3 sequences, around 48% of which are singletons.

This TCR came from a human donor who had recovered from COVID-19. The rearrangement uses TRBV6-5 and TRBJ2-7; either TRBD1 or TRBD2 may supply D (6 bases each). The sample was CD4+ T cells from blood, cultured in vitro. As DNA, the CDR3 is TGTGCCAGCAGTTACGCGGGGCAGGGGACCTACGAGCAGTACTTC. This sequence encodes CASSYAGQGTYEQYF.